This T cell receptor beta chain was recorded in a study of blood T cell repertoires in COVID-19. Study-wide context: Sources were T cells, B-cell-depleted T cells, or PBMCs; the material itself was cDNA or gDNA.

Germline CDR1 SGHNT, CDR2 YENEEA. J lost 4 bases, V lost 0 bases, and 7 bases had no gene match. This CDR3 contains 18 residues. Original methodology: Amplified reference gene primers provided the basis for estimating nucleated cell counts. Method: immunoSEQ multiplex PCR; TCRdb's copy keeps in-frame clones and lacks some. Clonal size and the V and J genes are those of that table, whereas D and trimming came from the DNA. The table shows 73,000 or so clones, with 80% to 85% occurring only once. The sample consisted of peripheral blood. This clonotype was sampled from a woman aged 60-75 years with acute or convalescent COVID-19. The J gene is TRBJ2-1, the V gene TRBV11-3; 12 positions match TRBD2. CDR3 loop: CASSLDTLAGGVYNEQFF. The CDR3 DNA reads TGTGCCAGCAGCTTAGATACGCTAGCGGGGGGGGTTTACAATGAGCAGTTCTTC.